What follows describes a single TCR beta chain. This clonotype was seen many times. Its antigen is still unknown. No much larger clone exists at a distance of one base, and base qualities are not known. This was a case-control study nested in a cohort of healthcare workers in London, UK, who had nasopharyngeal swab PCR tests and blood samples taken every week. Healthcare workers were recruited during the week of the UK lockdown, between 23 and 31 March 2020, and followed weekly for up to roughly 15 weeks. These data belong to a study of early T cells in non-severe SARS-CoV-2 infection (dated by TCRdb to the early 2020s). About the full investigation: TCR sequencing used bulk RNA from unsorted whole blood, so alpha and beta chains could not be paired. The study at large found these results: VDJdb matching was skewed toward anti-spike CD8 responses, so virus-specific expansions were likely underestimated and private and CD4 specificities were missed.

Preparation of the library involved 5' RACE. These reads were obtained on a NextSeq 500. To correct for sequencing error and PCR bias, the TCR library protocol tagged individual cDNA molecules with unique molecular identifiers. Both TCR alpha and beta chains were sequenced, and tight co-correlation was observed between alpha and beta sequence abundances in each sample. In the source study's methods: Decombinator V4 was used to perform V gene, J gene and CDR3 annotation of TCR sequences. TCRs were defined as expanded if a significant change between any two time points was detected under a Poisson model with p below 0.0001. Abundances of TCRs were expressed as counts per million after normalisation to the total number of TCRs sequenced in each sample. MAIT TCRs were defined by TRAV1-2 paired with TRAJ12, TRAJ20 or TRAJ33, and iNKT TCRs by TRAV10 paired with TRAJ18. A search of VDJdb, accessed on 1 November 2021, was run for TCRs annotated to CMV, EBV and SARS-CoV-2, with TCRs annotated for multiple antigens excluded. TCRdb applied fastp at Q25 and MiXCR to the public reads, then kept only in-frame beta chains. Rows are combined by CDR3 protein, so each entry shows the most common genes and DNA. For this entry, the V and J calls and clone size follow TCRdb and not the study's own pipeline. For this sample the table gives tens of thousands of distinct CDR3 sequences, of which around 15% were detected only once. The ten largest clones capture approximately 3.3% of the sample.

Counted from cysteine to phenylalanine, this CDR3 has 12 amino acids. Only the CDR3 DNA stays, 36 bases, in frame from base 1. Relative to germline, V is 5 bases shorter and J is 6 bases shorter, with 11 bases between their ends. The CDR1 and CDR2 encoded by the germline V gene are SGHAT and FQNNGV. The clonotype comes from an adult who was a healthcare worker with PCR-confirmed SARS-CoV-2 infection or an uninfected control (not recorded which). Recombination linked TRBV11-2 to TRBJ2-7, with the D gene not clear enough to name. Sequenced input: whole blood. The base sequence is TGTGCCAGCAGCCCTGACATCCCCGAGCAGTACTTC. Its translation reads: CASSPDIPEQYF.